These T cell receptor beta chains were read from a single sample in a study of T cells in tuberculosis. Assay: immunoSEQ multiplex PCR; the TCRdb copy retains only in-frame clones and omits some. The table has fewer than 40,000 clones, 95% to 96% seen once. Sequenced material: PBMCs. These receptor sequences come from a donor aged 10 to 29 with latent tuberculosis or without tuberculosis infection. Each CDR3 is given with its conserved first and last residue. Fields, in order: clone size, J gene, CDR3 length, V gene, D gene, CDR3 protein, CDR3 DNA. The D gene is left open where the match is weak. Expanded clones are given a class, and other clones once, few, many or no size at all.

NA | TRBJ2-1 | 12 | TRBV7-8 | NA | CASTPRVTEQFF | TGTGCCAGCACCCCGAGAGTAACTGAGCAGTTCTTC
NA | TRBJ2-1 | 14 | TRBV7-2 | NA | CASSPKYSFHEQFF | TGTGCCAGCAGCCCAAAATACTCGTTCCATGAGCAGTTCTTC
NA | TRBJ2-4 | 15 | TRBV15 | NA | CATSRTVLAKNIQYF | TGTGCCACCAGCAGGACTGTTCTAGCCAAAAACATTCAGTACTTC
NA | TRBJ2-1 | 13 | TRBV6-4 | NA | CASSVSSETEQFF | TGTGCCAGCAGTGTTTCTTCGGAGACTGAGCAGTTCTTC
once | TRBJ2-5 | 14 | TRBV29-1 | TRBD2 | CSVGTSGDLETQYF | TGCAGCGTGGGGACTAGCGGGGATCTGGAGACCCAGTACTTC
once | TRBJ1-2 | 15 | TRBV4-1 | TRBD1 | CASSQDGQENYGYTF | TGCGCCAGCAGCCAAGATGGACAGGAGAACTATGGCTACACCTTC
NA | TRBJ2-1 | 14 | TRBV27 | TRBD2 | CASLQAGGPYEQFF | TGTGCCAGCCTTCAAGCGGGAGGTCCGTATGAGCAGTTCTTC
NA | TRBJ2-7 | 16 | TRBV19 | NA | CASSTSWGRRPYEQYF | TGTGCCAGTAGTACCTCTTGGGGGCGTCGACCCTACGAGCAGTACTTC
once | TRBJ2-7 | 14 | TRBV27 | TRBD1 | CASSFGTGSYEQYF | TGTGCCAGCAGTTTCGGGACAGGCTCCTACGAGCAGTACTTC
NA | TRBJ1-6 | 15 | TRBV9 | TRBD1 | CASSVEGAGNSPLHF | TGTGCCAGCAGCGTAGAGGGGGCGGGAAATTCACCCCTCCACTTT
NA | TRBJ1-1 | 12 | TRBV2 | TRBD1 | CASRTGGTEAFF | TGTGCCAGCAGGACAGGGGGCACTGAAGCTTTCTTT
NA | TRBJ2-7 | 16 | TRBV7-9 | TRBD2 | CASSFAGGSGSHEQYF | TGTGCCAGCAGCTTCGCCGGGGGTAGCGGGAGCCACGAGCAGTACTTC
NA | TRBJ1-4 | 14 | TRBV29-1 | NA | CSVSGQTTNEKLFF | TGCAGCGTGTCCGGACAGACAACTAATGAAAAACTGTTTTTT
NA | TRBJ2-1 | 13 | TRBV28 | NA | CASSRSSYNEQFF | TGTGCCAGCAGCCGGAGCTCCTACAATGAGCAGTTCTTC
NA | TRBJ2-1 | 13 | TRBV7-9 | NA | CASSSATGNEQFF | TGTGCCAGCAGCTCAGCTACAGGGAATGAGCAGTTCTTC
once | TRBJ2-7 | 14 | TRBV14 | TRBD1 | CASSLQQGPYEQYF | TGTGCCAGCAGCCTTCAACAGGGGCCCTACGAGCAGTACTTC
NA | TRBJ2-1 | 15 | TRBV27 | TRBD2 | CASRELAGARNEQFF | TGTGCCAGCAGAGAACTAGCGGGAGCAAGGAATGAGCAGTTCTTC
NA | TRBJ2-2 | 15 | TRBV2 | NA | CASSERAANTGELFF | TGTGCCAGCAGTGAGCGGGCGGCGAACACCGGGGAGCTGTTTTTT
NA | TRBJ1-2 | 14 | TRBV5-6 | NA | CASSTYRVGYGYTF | TGTGCCAGCAGCACCTACAGGGTTGGGTATGGCTACACCTTC
NA | TRBJ2-2 | 16 | TRBV6-8 | TRBD1 | CASTCPRDRDLGELFF | TGTGCCAGCACCTGCCCACGGGACAGGGATCTCGGGGAGCTGTTTTTT
NA | TRBJ2-3 | 17 | TRBV5-8 | NA | CASSLQGPVRYTDTQYF | TGTGCCAGCAGCTTGCAGGGGCCCGTTCGCTACACAGATACGCAGTATTTT
NA | TRBJ1-2 | 14 | TRBV18 | TRBD1 | CASSRDREDYGYTF | TGTGCCAGCTCACGAGACAGGGAAGACTATGGCTACACCTTC
NA | TRBJ2-7 | 18 | TRBV5-4 | TRBD2 | CASSPGTSGRVGSYEQYF | TGTGCCAGCAGCCCCGGGACTAGCGGGAGGGTTGGTTCCTACGAGCAGTACTTC
once | TRBJ1-2 | 15 | TRBV5-4 | NA | CASSGTGTLNYGYTF | TGTGCCAGCAGCGGTACCGGGACATTGAACTATGGCTACACCTTC
once | TRBJ1-2 | 13 | TRBV7-9 | NA | CASSKTVNYGYTF | TGTGCCAGCAGCAAAACAGTTAACTATGGCTACACCTTC
NA | TRBJ1-5 | 16 | TRBV18 | TRBD1 | CASSPGQGTSNQPQHF | TGTGCCAGCTCACCGGGACAGGGGACCAGCAATCAGCCCCAGCATTTT
NA | TRBJ2-5 | 13 | TRBV6-1 | TRBD1 | CASSRDRDETQYF | TGTGCCAGCAGCCGGGACAGGGACGAGACCCAGTACTTC
NA | TRBJ1-6 | 16 | TRBV11-1 | TRBD1 | CASREGQGISWSPLHF | TGTGCCAGCAGAGAGGGACAGGGAATTTCTTGGTCACCCCTCCACTTT